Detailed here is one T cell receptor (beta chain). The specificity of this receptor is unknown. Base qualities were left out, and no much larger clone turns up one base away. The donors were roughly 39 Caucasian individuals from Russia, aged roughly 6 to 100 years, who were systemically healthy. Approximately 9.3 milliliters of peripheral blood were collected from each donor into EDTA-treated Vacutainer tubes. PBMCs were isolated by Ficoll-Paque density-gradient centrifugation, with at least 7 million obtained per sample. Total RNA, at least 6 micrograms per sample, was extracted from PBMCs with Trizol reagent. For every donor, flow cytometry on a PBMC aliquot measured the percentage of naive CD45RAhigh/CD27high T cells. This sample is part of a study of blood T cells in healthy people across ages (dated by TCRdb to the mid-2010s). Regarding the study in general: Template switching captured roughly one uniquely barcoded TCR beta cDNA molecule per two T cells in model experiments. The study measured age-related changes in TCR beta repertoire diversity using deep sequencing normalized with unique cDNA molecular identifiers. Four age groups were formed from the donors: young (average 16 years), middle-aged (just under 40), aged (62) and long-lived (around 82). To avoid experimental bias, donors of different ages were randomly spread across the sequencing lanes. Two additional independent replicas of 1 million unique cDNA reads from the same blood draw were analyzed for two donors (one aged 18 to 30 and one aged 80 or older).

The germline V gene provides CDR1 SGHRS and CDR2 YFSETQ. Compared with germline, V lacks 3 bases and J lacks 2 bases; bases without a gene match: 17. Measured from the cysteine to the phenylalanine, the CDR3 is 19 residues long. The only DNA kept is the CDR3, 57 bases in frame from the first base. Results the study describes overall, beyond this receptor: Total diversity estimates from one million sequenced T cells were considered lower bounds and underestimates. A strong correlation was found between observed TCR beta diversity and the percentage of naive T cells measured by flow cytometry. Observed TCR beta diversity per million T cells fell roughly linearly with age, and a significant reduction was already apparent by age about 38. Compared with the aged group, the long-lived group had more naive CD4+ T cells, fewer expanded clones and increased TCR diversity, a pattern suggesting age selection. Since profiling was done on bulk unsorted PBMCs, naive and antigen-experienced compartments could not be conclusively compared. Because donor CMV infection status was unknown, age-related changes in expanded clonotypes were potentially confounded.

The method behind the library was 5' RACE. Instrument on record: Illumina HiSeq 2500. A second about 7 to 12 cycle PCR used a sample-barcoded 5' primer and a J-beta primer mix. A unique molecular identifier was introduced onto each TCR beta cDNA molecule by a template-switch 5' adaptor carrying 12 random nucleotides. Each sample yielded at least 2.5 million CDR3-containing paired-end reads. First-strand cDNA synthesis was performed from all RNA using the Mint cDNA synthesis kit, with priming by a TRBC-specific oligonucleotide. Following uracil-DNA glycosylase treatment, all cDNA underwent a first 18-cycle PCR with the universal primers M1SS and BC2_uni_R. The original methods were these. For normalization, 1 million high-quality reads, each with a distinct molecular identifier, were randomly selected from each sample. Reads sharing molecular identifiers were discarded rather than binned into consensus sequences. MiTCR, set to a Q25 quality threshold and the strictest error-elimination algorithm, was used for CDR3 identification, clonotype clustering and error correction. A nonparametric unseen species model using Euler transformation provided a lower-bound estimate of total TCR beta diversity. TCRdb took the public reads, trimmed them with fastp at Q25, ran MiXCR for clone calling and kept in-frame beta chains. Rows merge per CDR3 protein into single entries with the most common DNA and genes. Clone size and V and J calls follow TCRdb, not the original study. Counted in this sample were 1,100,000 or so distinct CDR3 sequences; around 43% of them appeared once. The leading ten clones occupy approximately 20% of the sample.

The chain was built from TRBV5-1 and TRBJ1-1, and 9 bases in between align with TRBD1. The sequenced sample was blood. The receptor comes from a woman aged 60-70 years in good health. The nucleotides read TGCGCCAGCAGCTCCGCCCCGGACAGGGGAAACACTCTAAACACTGAAGCTTTCTTT. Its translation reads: CASSSAPDRGNTLNTEAFF.